This T cell receptor beta chain comes out of a study of graft-versus-host responses after intestinal transplantation. Overall study findings and caveats: Analysis identified GvH clones in recipient marrow, with some appearing first in ileum or blood.

This clone was detected a few times. Antigen: not known. CDR1 and CDR2 (germline): SGHAT, FQNNGV. V dropped 3 bases and J dropped 5 bases, with 13 bases sitting between them. This CDR3 spans 14 amino acids. Sequencing was performed with immunoSEQ multiplex PCR; in TCRdb, only in-frame clones are kept and a portion is missing. The sample lists about 88,000 clones, 85% to 95% seen once, with under 0.4% in the top ten. The input for sequencing was unstimulated CD4+ T cells sorted from spleen or lymph node cells, taken before transplant. This clonotype originated in a human donor who was the organ donor for an intestinal transplant. The chain recombines TRBV11-2 with TRBJ1-2, with D maybe TRBD1 (5 bases). The CDR3 sequence is CASSFRAEIYGYTF. CDR3 nucleotides: TGTGCCAGCAGCTTCAGGGCGGAGATTTATGGCTACACCTTC.